The T cell receptor (beta chain) under discussion was sequenced for a study of CD8 T cells in ankylosing spondylitis. Study results and caveats: Significantly higher representation of disease-linked clones was reported for matched ankylosing spondylitis synovial fluid.

Trimming stripped 5 bases from V and 5 bases from J, with 9 bases between. Germline V gene lookup returns CDR1 SGHTA and CDR2 FQGNSA. The CDR3 is made up of 12 amino acids. TCRdb called the 5' RACE reads again in MiXCR, with one record for every CDR3 protein. The sample holds over 200,000 distinct CDR3 sequences, more than 9% seen once. This clonotype was observed a few times. The target antigen is unknown. The source is a male donor with ankylosing spondylitis or in good health (not recorded which). The chain uses TRBV7-2 and TRBJ2-5, with D tentatively TRBD1 (6 bases). The material sequenced was blood, either unsorted or a sorted T cell fraction (not recorded which). The CDR3, as DNA: TGTGCCAGCAGCGGGGGCGCGGAGACCCAGTACTTC. It codes for CASSGGAETQYF.